The TCR beta chain under discussion was sequenced for a study of CD8 T cells in Susac syndrome. This CDR3 is built from 14 residues. V was shortened by 0 bases and J by 4 bases, with 9 bases between the two germline ends. The germline gives CDR1 LNHNV, CDR2 YYDKDF (reference sequence). FACS was used to enrich TEMRA cells, whereas the CD8+ and CD4+ T cells were obtained by negative isolation. Random hexamers primed reverse transcription of about 0.5 to 1 ug RNA. The immunoSEQ assay covered 54 Vbeta and 13 Jbeta segments for CDR3. MiXCR, applied by TCRdb to the immunoSEQ multiplex PCR reads, yields one record per CDR3 protein. The sample records 100,000 to 150,000 distinct CDR3 sequences, 96% being singletons.

The material sequenced was CD4+ T cells from PBMCs. This chain connects TRBV15 to TRBJ2-5; possibly TRBD2 for D (6 bases). The clonotype comes from a human donor with Susac syndrome. The CDR3 bases are TGTGCCACCAGCAGAGATCTGGAGGGAGAGACCCAGTACTTC. Protein: CATSRDLEGETQYF.